This T cell receptor (beta chain) is drawn from a study of T cells in Graves' hyperthyroidism and ophthalmopathy (dated by TCRdb to about 2019). With regard to the full study: Peripheral blood was sampled at the time of initial diagnosis, prior to any treatment. TCR V-J signatures able to tell the groups apart were searched for in a discovery cohort of 90 to 100 patients, of whom under 45 had Graves' ophthalmopathy and around 56 had stable Graves' hyperthyroidism. Whether ophthalmopathy could be predicted prospectively was tested in an independent validation cohort made up of under 20 hyperthyroidism patients plus 17 patients who later progressed to ophthalmopathy. The 75 to 100 discovery patients were randomly split 7:3 into training and test sets. In addition, the study compared T-cell repertoires in thyroid tissue and in blood from six Graves' hyperthyroidism patients. Once sampling was done, hyperthyroidism patients were given methimazole at a starting dose of 30 mg daily, whereas ophthalmopathy patients were given high-dose intravenous methylprednisolone. The paper reports TCR Vbeta CDR3 sequencing of approximately 140 peripheral blood samples: over 40 ophthalmopathy, around 80 hyperthyroidism and approximately 17 progressor patients.

V lost 5 bases and J lost 2 bases; the stretch between them is 16 bases long. The CDR3 contains 15 residues, cysteine and phenylalanine counted. Left in the record is the CDR3 DNA by itself, 45 bases read in frame from the first base. Overall results and qualifications from the work: Ophthalmopathy was separated from stable hyperthyroidism by a 13 V-J signature model, with about 88% sensitivity and about 81% specificity obtained in cross-validation and 80%/75% obtained in testing. Most expanded thyroid clonotypes (frequency above 0.001) were also detected in blood, a finding suggesting that blood repertoires may reflect thyroid immune responses. Sample size was not statistically predetermined, and investigators were not blinded to group allocation. During validation, the model predicted progression to ophthalmopathy a median of around 6 months ahead of onset, with 70.59% sensitivity and roughly 75% specificity.

Regarding this clonotype: What antigen it recognizes has not been identified. Per-base quality was not reported, and no clone a single base away is much larger than it.

A patient counted as having stable Graves' hyperthyroidism if no progression to ophthalmopathy occurred over 18 months of follow-up. Hyperthyroidism patients were aged 18 to 65 years and newly diagnosed, with disease duration of less than 2 months. Exclusion was applied to patients with uncontrolled infections, other autoimmune diseases, pregnancy or lactation. Diagnoses were based on clinical symptoms, serum thyroxine and TRAb, thyroid ultrasound and orbital computed tomography. Ficoll-Paque density gradient centrifugation was used to isolate PBMCs from approximately 10 ml of fresh peripheral blood. Total RNA was extracted using Trizol reagent, and RNA quality was assessed on an Agilent 2100 Bioanalyzer. Amplification of TCR beta CDR3 regions was carried out from RNA transcripts. For the first round of RT-PCR on the TCR CDR3, the HTBI primer set was used together with the Qiagen OneStep RT-PCR kit. Libraries were constructed in a second round of multiplex PCR, after which size selection and purification were performed. Sequencing of the libraries was done on an Illumina HiSeq2000 using paired-end 100 bp reads. In the authors' own workflow: SOAPnuke was used to process the raw data, throwing out any read that contained adapters or uncalled bases, had a mean Phred below 15, or lacked an exact constant-primer or identifier match. High-quality paired reads were merged using COPE v1.2.5, and each unique nucleotide sequence was defined as a clonotype. Clonotypes were aligned to IMGT TRBV, TRBD and TRBJ reference segments using MiTCR v1.1. Only V-J combinations with frequency above 0.0001, covering 99% to 99.2% of repertoires, were analysed. The TCS score was defined as the ratio of F50 (clonal expansion) to E x V (chaos), calculated using BLOSUM62-based TCRdist between CDR3 peptides within each V-J. Welch's t-statistics and random forest reduced fewer than 600 V-J features to roughly 13, which were used in a naive Bayes classifier (R e1071). The similarity between thyroid and blood repertoires was quantified using the Morisita-Horn index. TCRdb reanalyzed the raw reads on its own, using fastp at Q25 for trimming and MiXCR for clone calling, and kept in-frame beta chains. Entries are consolidated by CDR3 protein sequence, retaining the most common genes and DNA. Clone size and V and J calls follow TCRdb, not the original study. For this sample the table gives some 800,000 distinct CDR3 sequences, of which roughly 40% were detected only once. The top ten clonotypes cover 7.5% to 9.5% of the sample.

The sample comprised blood. This TCR was recovered from a man younger than 35 with Graves' hyperthyroidism. The chain is encoded by TRBV12-3 or TRBV12-4 joined to TRBJ2-7, with the D call tentatively TRBD1 or TRBD2, each fitting 5 bases. The CDR3 corresponds to CASSPGGRGAYEQYF. The nucleotide sequence reads as follows: TGTGCCAGCAGTCCTGGGGGAAGGGGTGCCTACGAGCAGTACTTC.